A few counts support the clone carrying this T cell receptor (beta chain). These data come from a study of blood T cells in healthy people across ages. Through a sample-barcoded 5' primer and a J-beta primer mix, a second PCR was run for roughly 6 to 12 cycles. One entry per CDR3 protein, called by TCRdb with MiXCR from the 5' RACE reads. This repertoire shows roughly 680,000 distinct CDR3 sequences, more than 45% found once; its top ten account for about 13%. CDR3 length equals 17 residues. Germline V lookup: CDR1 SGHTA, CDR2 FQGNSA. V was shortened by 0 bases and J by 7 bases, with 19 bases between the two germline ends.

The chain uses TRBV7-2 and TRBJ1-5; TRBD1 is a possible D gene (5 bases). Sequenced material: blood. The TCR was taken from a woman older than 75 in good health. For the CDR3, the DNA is TGTGCCAGCAGCTTAGCGCTAAGGGTCAGGGAGGGCCAGCCCCAGCATTTT. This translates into CASSLALRVREGQPQHF.